The 21 T cell receptor beta chains given below trace back to one sample, sequenced in a study of T cells after yellow fever vaccination. TCRdb called the 5' RACE reads again in MiXCR, with one record for every CDR3 protein. The sample consists of 250,000 to 350,000 distinct CDR3 sequences, around 10% of them appearing once. The sample consisted of CD4+ T cells sorted from PBMCs, taken 5 days after the yellow fever booster vaccination. The receptors here all came from a man between 18 and 29 years old who received the YFV17D yellow fever vaccine.

This rearrangement joins TRBV5-4 to TRBJ1-6, with TRBD1 as a possible D gene (5 bases). V dropped 1 base and J dropped 9 bases, with 14 bases sitting between them. This CDR3 has 15 residues. The germline gives CDR1 SGHNT, CDR2 YYREEE (reference sequence). For the CDR3, the DNA is TGTGCCAGCAGCTTGTCCTCAGGGTTTGGTTCACCCCTCCACTTT. Its protein is CASSLSSGFGSPLHF.

In this sample, this clonotype turned up a few times. The chain couples TRBV4-1 to TRBJ1-5; 7 bases map to TRBD1. J was trimmed by 9 bases and V by 1 base; bases with no gene match: 6. The V gene's germline CDR1 is MGHRA and CDR2 YSYEKL. The length of the CDR3 is 14 residues. The CDR3 DNA reads TGCGCCAGCAGCCAAGGGGAACAGGGGTGGCCCCAGCATTTT. Encoded protein: CASSQGEQGWPQHF.

This clonotype was detected a few times. The chain has TRBV6-5 and TRBJ1-1; D gene unclear. The CDR3 has 12 residues. From germline, CDR1 is MNHEY and CDR2 SVGAGI. The germline V and J ends were trimmed by 7 bases and 5 bases, with 11 bases remaining between them. CDR3 sequence (DNA): TGTGCCAGCACCTCCAGAGGGACTGAAGCTTTCTTT. Translation gives CASTSRGTEAFF.

This clonotype was detected ten times or more. The chain carries TRBV20-1 and TRBJ2-5; 8 nucleotides agree with TRBD1. V shed 6 bases and J 5 bases; nucleotides not matched to a gene: 14. The CDR3 has 15 amino acids. Germline CDR1 reads DFQATT; CDR2 reads SNEGSKA (reference sequence). This chain's CDR3 is CSAPSRTGIKETQYF. In DNA form, the CDR3 reads TGCAGTGCCCCGTCCCGGACAGGGATTAAGGAGACCCAGTACTTC.

This clonotype was picked up many times. CDR3 nucleotides: TGTGCCAGCAGCTTAACTGGGACTTCCACAGATACGCAGTATTTT. This gives the protein CASSLTGTSTDTQYF. The chain carries TRBV7-7 and TRBJ2-3; possibly TRBD2 for D (6 bases). Trimming shortened V by 2 bases and J by 2 bases, and 11 bases separated the two germline ends. This CDR3 comprises 15 residues. Germline CDR1 is SSHAT and CDR2 is FNYEAQ (reference sequence).

The gene calls are TRBV4-3 and TRBJ2-1; 7 nucleotides match TRBD2. This CDR3 comprises 16 residues. V lost 0 bases to trimming and J lost 4 bases; unmatched junction nucleotides: 6. CDR1 is LGHNA, CDR2 YSLEER, per germline. The DNA for the CDR3 is TGCGCCAGCAGCCAAGATTGGGGGGGACGATACAATGAGCAGTTCTTC. This codes for CASSQDWGGRYNEQFF.

This clonotype turned up a few times. The rearrangement links TRBV5-1 to TRBJ2-3, with D unclear. The CDR3 totals 15 residues. The germline gives CDR1 SGHRS, CDR2 YFSETQ. V gave up 0 bases and J gave up 2 bases, with 10 bases separating them. In nucleotides, the CDR3 is TGCGCCAGCAGCTTGGCCCCCCCCTTCACAGATACGCAGTATTTT. This encodes CASSLAPPFTDTQYF.

In its sample, this clonotype was seen many times. The rearrangement uses TRBV5-1 and TRBJ2-1; 13 bases agree with TRBD2. The CDR3 has 17 amino acids. From germline, CDR1 is SGHRS and CDR2 YFSETQ. V was pared by 4 bases and J by 2 bases, with 6 bases of the junction left unmatched. The CDR3 reads CASSKGLAGITYNEQFF. The CDR3 DNA sequence: TGCGCCAGCAGCAAGGGACTAGCGGGGATAACCTACAATGAGCAGTTCTTC.

This clonotype was detected a few times. V usage is TRBV6-1 and J usage is TRBJ1-5; 7 bases match TRBD1. Trimming at V came to 6 bases and at J to 9 bases, leaving 8 bases not matched to a gene. The germline CDR1 and CDR2 sequences are MNHNS and SASEGT. The CDR3 has 13 amino acids. CDR3 amino acids: CASRMEGARPQHF. CDR3 sequence (DNA): TGTGCCAGCAGGATGGAGGGGGCGCGGCCCCAGCATTTT.

This clonotype was picked up a small number of times. The V gene is TRBV7-9, the J gene TRBJ1-2; TRBD1 matches 10 bases. Germline CDR1 reads SEHNR; CDR2 reads FQNEAQ (reference sequence). Trimming took 5 bases from V and 6 from J; bases not matched to a gene: 3. This CDR3 contains 13 residues. Here the CDR3 DNA reads TGTGCCAGCAGCCGCGACAGGGGGCATGGCTACACCTTC. It yields the protein CASSRDRGHGYTF. Together with reference TRBV7-9 and TRBJ1-2, the CDR3 gives the full variable domain: DTGVSQNPRHKITKRGQNVTFRCDPISEHNRLYWYRQTLGQGPEFLTYFQNEAQLEKSRLLSDRFSAERPKGSFSTLEIQRTEQGDSAMYLCASSRDRGHGYTFGSGTRLTVV.

This clonotype has at least ten counts. The chain employs TRBV3-1 and TRBJ2-3, with TRBD2 matching over 11 bases. Germline V gene sequence: CDR1 LGHDT, CDR2 YNNKEL (reference sequence). Germline trimming cut 5 bases from V and 1 base from J; bases unmatched to any gene: 5. There are 16 residues in the CDR3. The CDR3 DNA follows: TGTGCCAGCAGCTTCGTAGCGGGGGGGGGCACAGATACGCAGTATTTT. Translated: CASSFVAGGGTDTQYF.

This clonotype appeared a few times. The genes are TRBV18 and TRBJ1-2; D not resolved. With 0 bases removed from V and 2 bases from J, the gap between germline ends came to 7 bases. Germline-derived CDR1 and CDR2 are KGHSH and LQKENI. The CDR3 loop spans 14 amino acids. Written as DNA, the CDR3 is TGTGCCAGCTCACCACCGAACACCAACTATGGCTACACCTTC. It codes for CASSPPNTNYGYTF.

The chain carries TRBV18 and TRBJ1-4, with TRBD1 matching over 9 bases. Losses at the gene ends were 4 bases for V and 6 bases for J; bases not matched to a gene: 12. This CDR3 is 17 amino acids long. Germline CDR1 is KGHSH and CDR2 is LQKENI. The CDR3 loop reads CASSLITPGTGYEKLFF. The DNA of the CDR3 is TGTGCCAGCTCACTAATTACCCCCGGGACAGGGTATGAAAAACTGTTTTTT.

Ten or more counts support this clonotype. The chain couples TRBV6-6 to TRBJ1-1, with D hard to call. The length of the CDR3 is 13 residues. Looked up from germline, CDR1 is MNHNY and CDR2 is SVGAGI (reference sequence). V shed 7 bases and J shed 4 bases, with 13 bases lying between them. The CDR3 protein is CASTSVAATEAFF. The CDR3, as DNA: TGTGCCAGCACTTCGGTCGCCGCCACTGAAGCTTTCTTT.

A few counts support this clonotype. This chain joins TRBV20-1 and TRBJ2-3; D is possibly TRBD1 (5 bases). Trimming pared 2 bases from V and 0 bases from J, leaving 9 bases between. CDR3 size: 14 residues. CDR1 is DFQATT and CDR2 is SNEGSKA in the germline V gene (reference sequence). CDR3 sequence (DNA): TGCAGTGCTAGAAGGGGTACTAGCACAGATACGCAGTATTTT. Encoded protein: CSARRGTSTDTQYF.

The chain employs TRBV5-1 and TRBJ1-1; 9 nucleotides match TRBD1. Germline assignment: CDR1 SGHRS and CDR2 YFSETQ. The length of the CDR3 is 14 residues. Germline trimming cut 7 bases from V and 5 bases from J; bases unmatched to any gene: 9. The CDR3 region has the DNA TGCGCCAGCCGAACACAGGGGGCAGGAACTGAAGCTTTCTTT. Its protein is CASRTQGAGTEAFF.

The rearrangement uses TRBV2 and TRBJ2-5, with 12 bases identical to TRBD2. CDR1 is SNHLY, CDR2 FYNNEI, per germline. The CDR3 totals 18 residues. Trimming removed 4 bases from V and 4 bases from J; junction bases left unmatched: 13. The CDR3 protein is CASSGAASGGAISETQYF. The CDR3 DNA reads as TGTGCCAGCAGTGGGGCGGCTAGCGGGGGGGCCATCTCAGAGACCCAGTACTTC.

This CDR3 reads CASSRRGGEGYTF. DNA for the CDR3: TGTGCCAGCAGCCGGCGAGGGGGCGAGGGCTACACCTTC. The rearrangement uses TRBV7-3 and TRBJ1-2; TRBD1 agrees at 7 bases. Germline V gene data show CDR1 as SGHTA and CDR2 as FQGTGA. The length of the CDR3 is 13 residues. V lost 5 bases, J lost 8 bases, and 8 bases stayed unmatched.

This clonotype was picked up many times. V usage is TRBV6-4 and J usage is TRBJ1-2; D is ambiguous. Looked up from germline, CDR1 is MRHNA and CDR2 is SNTAGT. There are 14 residues in the CDR3. V was clipped by 8 bases and J by 3 bases, with 16 bases between them. The CDR3 sequence: CASGGGSADYGYTF. The DNA for the CDR3 is TGTGCCAGCGGAGGAGGCAGCGCGGACTATGGCTACACCTTC.

At least ten counts were recorded for this clonotype. V and J are TRBV5-6 and TRBJ2-3; TRBD2 might be the D (5 bases). Between the trimmed V and J ends, which lost 0 bases and 2 bases, there was a span of 13 bases. CDR1 is SGHDT, CDR2 YYEEEE, per germline. The CDR3 consists of 16 residues. The CDR3 loop is CASSLDGLLSTDTQYF. In DNA form, the CDR3 reads TGTGCCAGCAGCTTGGATGGACTCCTTTCCACAGATACGCAGTATTTT.

This clonotype occurred many times. J is TRBJ2-5 and V is TRBV6-1; no clear D gene. Trimming shortened V by 7 bases and J by 2 bases, and 17 bases separated the two germline ends. Germline CDR1 and CDR2: MNHNS and SASEGT. The CDR3 loop spans 15 amino acids. DNA of the CDR3: TGTGCCAGCATTCTGACGGCAGACCCGCAAGAGACCCAGTACTTC. This codes for CASILTADPQETQYF.